This T cell receptor (beta chain) came from a study of patients and donors after allogeneic stem cell transplantation (TCRdb year 2020). The CDR3 holds 17 amino acids from the cysteine to the phenylalanine. Left in the record is the CDR3 DNA by itself, 51 bases read in frame from the first base. V and J are truncated by 5 bases and 4 bases respectively, leaving an intervening sequence of 21 bases. The library was made by RT-PCR. Sequenced on a NextSeq 550. The public reads were reanalyzed by TCRdb: fastp trimming at Q25, MiXCR alignment, in-frame beta chains only. Identical CDR3 proteins give one entry, which carries the most common genes and DNA. Counted in this sample were 400,000 to 500,000 distinct CDR3 sequences; under 20% of them appeared once. The top ten hold roughly 7.2% of the sample. This clonotype was recorded many times. Its antigen remains unidentified. No base quality information exists; no much larger clone differs at one position.

This receptor was taken from a human donor who was either an allogeneic HSCT recipient or a stem cell or donor lymphocyte infusion donor (not recorded which). It is not recorded whose cells these are; they may come from a transplant donor. Material: blood, either unsorted or a sorted T cell fraction (not recorded which). This chain joins TRBV12-3 or TRBV12-4 to TRBJ2-1; no D gene is confidently identified. This receptor has the CDR3 CASSNPPSNTKYNEQFF. The sequence in DNA is TGTGCCAGCAGTAACCCGCCAAGTAACACAAAATACAATGAGCAGTTCTTC.